Sequencing of this TCR beta chain was carried out in a study of identical twins. The germline V gene has CDR1 SEHNR and CDR2 FQNEAQ (reference sequence). V lost 1 base and J 4 bases, leaving 10 bases between the germline ends. The CDR3 extends over 15 amino acids. Each CDR3 protein is one row after TCRdb ran MiXCR on the 5' RACE reads. In the table there are more than 600,000 distinct CDR3 sequences, 18% of which are singletons. Whole-study results and caveats: Cord blood beta clonotypes present at high abundance carried fewer insertions; no such pattern appeared in memory repertoires. Weaker excess twin sharing was observed in beta out-of-frame sequences.

Turning to this clonotype: The antigen is not known.

The same sample was also used in a study of T cells expressing NK-cell markers. That investigation notes: In over 5 donors, dominant CD3+CD56+NKG2C+ clonotypes ranked among the top 10 CD8+ clonotypes.

Specimen: PBMCs. The chain combines TRBV7-9 with TRBJ2-2, with a weak D call TRBD2 (5 bases). This TCR came from a young woman in good health. In nucleotides, the CDR3 is TGTGCCAGCAGCTTAGGATTTCGGGGCACCGGGGAGCTGTTTTTT. Residues: CASSLGFRGTGELFF.